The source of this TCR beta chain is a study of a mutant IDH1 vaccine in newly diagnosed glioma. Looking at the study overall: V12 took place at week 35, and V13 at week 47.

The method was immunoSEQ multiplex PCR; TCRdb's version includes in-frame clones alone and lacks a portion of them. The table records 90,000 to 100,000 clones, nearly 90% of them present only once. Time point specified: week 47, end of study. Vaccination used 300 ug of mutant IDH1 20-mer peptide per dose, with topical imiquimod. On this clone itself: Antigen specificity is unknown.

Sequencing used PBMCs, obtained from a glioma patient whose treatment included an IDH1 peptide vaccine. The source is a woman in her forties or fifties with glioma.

The CDR3 reads CASSSRNGDRGNQPQHF. The CDR3 region has the DNA TGTGCCAGTAGCAGCCGGAATGGGGACAGGGGCAATCAGCCCCAGCATTTT. The J gene is TRBJ1-5, the V gene TRBV19; 9 positions match TRBD1. The CDR3 extends over 17 amino acids. The J segment lost 2 bases and the V segment lost 6 bases, leaving 11 bases of the junction unmatched. The germline V gene encodes CDR1 LNHDA and CDR2 SQIVND (reference sequence).